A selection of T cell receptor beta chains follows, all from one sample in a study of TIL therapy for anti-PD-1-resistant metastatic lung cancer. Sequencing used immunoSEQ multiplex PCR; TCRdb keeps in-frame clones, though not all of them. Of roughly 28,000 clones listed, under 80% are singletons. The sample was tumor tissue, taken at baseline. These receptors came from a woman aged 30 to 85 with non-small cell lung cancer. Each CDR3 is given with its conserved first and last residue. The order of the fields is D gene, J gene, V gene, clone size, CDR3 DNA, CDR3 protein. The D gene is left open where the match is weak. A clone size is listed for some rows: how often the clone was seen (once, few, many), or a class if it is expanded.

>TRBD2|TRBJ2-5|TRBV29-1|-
TGCAGCGTTCTGGCGGGAGGTGAGACCCAGTACTTC
CSVLAGGETQYF
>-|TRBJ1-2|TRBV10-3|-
TGTGCCGCCAATGGGGGCGGCGACCTTCGCTATGGCTACACCTTC
CAANGGGDLRYGYTF
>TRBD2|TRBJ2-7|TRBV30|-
TGTGCCTGGAACGGTGGCTCAACTAGCGGGGGCTACGAGCAGTACTTC
CAWNGGSTSGGYEQYF
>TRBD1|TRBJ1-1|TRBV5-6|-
TGTGCCAGCAGCCGGGGACAGGGAAGAAACACTGAAGCTTTCTTT
CASSRGQGRNTEAFF
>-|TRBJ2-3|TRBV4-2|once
TGTGCCAGCAGCCAAGAGTCAACCAGAGCCCGGAGGACAGATACGCAGTATTTT
CASSQESTRARRTDTQYF
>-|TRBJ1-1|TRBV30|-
TGTGCTGGCACCCTGGGAGGGACGAACACTGAAGCTTTCTTT
CAGTLGGTNTEAFF
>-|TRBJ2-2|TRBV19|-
TGTGCCAGTATGACTGTGGGGGCCGGGGAGCTGTTTTTT
CASMTVGAGELFF
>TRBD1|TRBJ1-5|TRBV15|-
TGTGCCACCAGCAGAGACAAGGGGGCAGGGGGCGATAGCAATCAGCCCCAGCATTTT
CATSRDKGAGGDSNQPQHF
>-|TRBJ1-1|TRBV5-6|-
TGTGCCAGCAGCTTGGGTGCGAACACTGAAGCTTTCTTT
CASSLGANTEAFF
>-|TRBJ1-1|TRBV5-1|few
TGCGCCAGCAGCTGGAGTCCTAACACTGAAGCTTTCTTT
CASSWSPNTEAFF
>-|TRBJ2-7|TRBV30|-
TGTGCCTGGAGGGGACGGGACTACGAGCAGTACTTC
CAWRGRDYEQYF
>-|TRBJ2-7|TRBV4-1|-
TGCGCCAGCAGCCCCCGGACGAACTACGAGCAGTACTTC
CASSPRTNYEQYF
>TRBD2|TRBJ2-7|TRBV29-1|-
TGCAGCGTTGAAGAGCCAACTAGCGGAGGCTACGAGCAGTACTTC
CSVEEPTSGGYEQYF
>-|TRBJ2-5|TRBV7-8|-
TGTGCCAGCAGCTTAGCTGGCTGGGCAGGCCAGCCGGAAGAGACCCAGTACTTC
CASSLAGWAGQPEETQYF
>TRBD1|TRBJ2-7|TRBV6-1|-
TGTGCCAGCAATCGACAGGGGCCCTACGAGCAGTACTTC
CASNRQGPYEQYF
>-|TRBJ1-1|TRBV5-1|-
TGCGCCAGCAGACTCGACATAACGAACACTGAAGCTTTCTTT
CASRLDITNTEAFF
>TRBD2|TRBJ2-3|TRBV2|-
TGTGCCAGCAGTGAGCTGGTAGCGGGAGCGGGAGATACGCAGTATTTT
CASSELVAGAGDTQYF
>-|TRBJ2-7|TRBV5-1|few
TGCGCCAGCAGGCGAGCTGAGGGAAACTACGAGCAGTACTTC
CASRRAEGNYEQYF
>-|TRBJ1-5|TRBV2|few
TGTGCCGCGGGGATGGGGGGCGCGAGCAATCAGCCCCAGCATTTT
CAAGMGGASNQPQHF
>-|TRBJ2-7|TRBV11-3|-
TGTGCCAGCAGCAAGAGAGGAGACGAGCAGTACTTC
CASSKRGDEQYF
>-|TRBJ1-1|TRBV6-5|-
TGTGCCAGCAGAGGGGTCGGGAACACTGAAGCTTTCTTT
CASRGVGNTEAFF
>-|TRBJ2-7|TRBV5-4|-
TGTGCCAGCAGTCGCGGGGCGGCGAGCTCCTACGAGCAGTACTTC
CASSRGAASSYEQYF
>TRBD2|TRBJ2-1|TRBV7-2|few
TGTGCCAGCAGCTTAGTAGCGGGTATCTACAATGAGCAGTTCTTC
CASSLVAGIYNEQFF
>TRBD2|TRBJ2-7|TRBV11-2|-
TGTGCCAGCAGCTTAGTGCGGGAGTTTGAGCAGTACTTC
CASSLVREFEQYF
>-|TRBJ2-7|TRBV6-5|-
TGTGCCAGCAGCCCGAGACGGGGCGGACTCTACGAGCAGTACTTC
CASSPRRGGLYEQYF
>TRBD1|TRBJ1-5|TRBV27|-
TGTGCCAGCAGCCGACAGGGTGGCCAGCCCCAGCATTTT
CASSRQGGQPQHF
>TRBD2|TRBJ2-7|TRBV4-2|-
TGTGCCAGCAGCCAAGGAGCTAGCGGGGACTACGAGCAGTACTTC
CASSQGASGDYEQYF
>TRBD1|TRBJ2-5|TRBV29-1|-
TGCAAGCGGACAGGGCGTGAGACCCAGTACTTC
CKRTGRETQYF
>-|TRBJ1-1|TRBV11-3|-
TGTGCCAGCAGCTTAGACGGCAGGGGGAACACTGAAGCTTTCTTT
CASSLDGRGNTEAFF
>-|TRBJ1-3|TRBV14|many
TGTGCCAGCAGCTCCGGGGGCTTCTCTGGAAACACCATATATTTT
CASSSGGFSGNTIYF
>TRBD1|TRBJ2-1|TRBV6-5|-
TGTGCCAGCAGTTACTCTTTGAGGGACAGGGTTAATGAGCAGTTCTTC
CASSYSLRDRVNEQFF
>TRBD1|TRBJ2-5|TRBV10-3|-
TGTGCCATCAGTGACCCGCAAGGGACAGGGGATAGGGAGACCCAGTACTTC
CAISDPQGTGDRETQYF
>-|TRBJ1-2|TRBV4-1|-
TGCGCCAGCAGCCTCAGCGAGACAGTTTTGAATGGCTACACCTTC
CASSLSETVLNGYTF
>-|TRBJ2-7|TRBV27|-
TGTGCCAGCAGTCTAAACCGGGGCTCCTACGAGCAGTACTTC
CASSLNRGSYEQYF
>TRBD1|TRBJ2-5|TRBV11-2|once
TGTGCCAGCAGCTGGGCAGGGGGCCGAAAGACCCAGTACTTC
CASSWAGGRKTQYF
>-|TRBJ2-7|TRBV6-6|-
TGTGCCAGCAGTTACAGCACCGGGAGAACCTACGAGCAGTACTTC
CASSYSTGRTYEQYF
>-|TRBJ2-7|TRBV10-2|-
TGCGCCAGCAGTGAGTCAGTTTTTGTGCAGGCCTACGAGCAGTACTTC
CASSESVFVQAYEQYF
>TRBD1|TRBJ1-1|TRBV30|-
TGTGCCTGGGGTACCCCCGGGACAGCTATGACTGAAGCTTTCTTT
CAWGTPGTAMTEAFF
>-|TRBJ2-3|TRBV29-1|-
TGCAGCGCCTATAGCACAGATACGCAGTATTTT
CSAYSTDTQYF
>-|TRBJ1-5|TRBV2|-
TGTGCCAGCAGTGGGGGGCAGCCCCAGCATTTT
CASSGGQPQHF
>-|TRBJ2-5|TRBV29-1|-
TGCAGCGTTGGCAAGTCGAGGGCGGGGGAGACCCAGTACTTC
CSVGKSRAGETQYF
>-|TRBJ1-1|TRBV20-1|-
TGCAGTTGCCACAGTTGGACTGAAGCTTTCTTT
CSCHSWTEAFF
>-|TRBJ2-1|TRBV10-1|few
TGCGCCAGCAGTGACCAGTTCATATGGTTCTTC
CASSDQFIWFF
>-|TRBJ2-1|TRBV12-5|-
TGTGCTAGTGGCCAGAGTGGCGGCTACAATGAGCAGTTCTTC
CASGQSGGYNEQFF
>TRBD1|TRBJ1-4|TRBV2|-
TGTGCCAGCAGGGGGACAGCGGTTGAAAAACTGTTTTTT
CASRGTAVEKLFF
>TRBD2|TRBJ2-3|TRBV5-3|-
TGTGCCAGAAGCCCTCGACTAGCGGGAGCTATGAATACAGATACGCAGTATTTT
CARSPRLAGAMNTDTQYF
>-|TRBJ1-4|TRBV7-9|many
TGTGCCAGCAGCTTAGCGCGTGGCCCTAATGAAAAACTGTTTTTT
CASSLARGPNEKLFF
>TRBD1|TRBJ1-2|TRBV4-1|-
TGCGCCAGCAGCCAAGGAGGGACAGGTTCCTATGGCTACACCTTC
CASSQGGTGSYGYTF
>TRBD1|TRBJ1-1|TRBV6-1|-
TGTGCCAGCAGTACACAGGGGGTTCGGACTGAAGCTTTCTTT
CASSTQGVRTEAFF
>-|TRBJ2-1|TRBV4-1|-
TGCGCCAGCAGCCAAGAGTCACCAACCCGCTCCTACAATGAGCAGTTCTTC
CASSQESPTRSYNEQFF
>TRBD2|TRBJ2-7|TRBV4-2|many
TGTGCCAGCAGCCAAGAAGAGTCTAGCGGTTTCTACGAGCAGTACTTC
CASSQEESSGFYEQYF
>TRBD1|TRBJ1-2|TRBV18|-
TGTGCCAGCTCACCAACTCAGGGGGCGGACTACACCTTC
CASSPTQGADYTF
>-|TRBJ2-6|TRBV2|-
TGTGCCAGCAAGGGCTATGGGGCCAACGTCCTGACTTTC
CASKGYGANVLTF
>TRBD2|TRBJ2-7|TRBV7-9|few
TGTGCCAGCAGCTTAGGGCGGACTAGCGGGAGAGAAGAGCAGTACTTC
CASSLGRTSGREEQYF
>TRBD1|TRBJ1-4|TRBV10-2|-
TGCGCCAGCCGTGGGACAGCTTCTAATGAAAAACTGTTTTTT
CASRGTASNEKLFF
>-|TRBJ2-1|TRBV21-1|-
TGTGCCAGCAGCAAAACAGCCTACAATGAGCAGTTCTTC
CASSKTAYNEQFF
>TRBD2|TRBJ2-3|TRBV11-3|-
TGTGGCCGACCTAGCGGGAAGACAGCCGATACGCAGTATTTT
CGRPSGKTADTQYF
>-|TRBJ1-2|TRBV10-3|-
TGTGCCACCGGGGGGCGGGTGCCAGGCTATGGCTACACCTTC
CATGGRVPGYGYTF
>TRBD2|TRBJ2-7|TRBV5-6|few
TGTGCCAGCAGCTTAACTAGCGGCTACGAGCAGTACTTC
CASSLTSGYEQYF